These 21 T cell receptor beta chains came from one sample sequenced in a study of T cells in Graves' hyperthyroidism and ophthalmopathy. Amplification of TCR beta CDR3 regions used RNA as the template. When the TCR CDR3 underwent first-round RT-PCR, the HTBI primer set was used. TCRdb re-called the multiplex PCR reads through MiXCR, storing one row per CDR3 protein. In the table there are 660,000 or so distinct CDR3 sequences, more than 20% of which are singletons. The sample comprised blood. These receptors were taken from a man aged 25 to 40 with Graves' ophthalmopathy.

This clonotype was seen only a few times. The chain recombines TRBV9 with TRBJ2-7; 7 bases line up with TRBD1. V lost 4 bases and J lost 3; bases outside the gene matches: 13. The germline V gene has CDR1 SGDLS and CDR2 YYNGEE. This CDR3 region has 16 residues. CDR3 DNA sequence: TGTGCCAGCAGCCCTCAACAGGGGTCGGCGGGCTACGAGCAGTACTTC. Its translation is CASSPQQGSAGYEQYF.

This clonotype has a count of ten or more. One end of the junction is discordant with germline, which a read error may explain. The chain links TRBV7-7 to TRBJ2-7; 9 positions agree with TRBD1. The CDR3 has 15 residues. Looked up from germline, CDR1 is SSHAT and CDR2 is FNYEAQ (reference sequence). The CDR3 nucleotides read TGTGCTAGCAGGACAGGGGTACGTCCCGGGGACGAGCAGTACTTC. Residues: CASRTGVRPGDEQYF.

This clonotype has more than one count but fewer than ten. V gene TRBV28 combines with J gene TRBJ1-5; D remains unclear. Germline loops: CDR1 MDHEN, CDR2 SYDVKM. Trimming stripped 2 bases from V and 2 bases from J, with 10 bases between. The CDR3 is 15 amino acids. CDR3 residues: CASSLGYRGNQPQHF. CDR3 bases: TGTGCCAGCAGTTTAGGGTACCGGGGCAATCAGCCCCAGCATTTT.

The chain joins TRBV7-9 to TRBJ2-5, with 9 nucleotides matching TRBD2. With 1 base clipped from V and 5 bases from J, the junction kept 5 bases outside the gene matches. CDR1 is SEHNR and CDR2 is FQNEAQ in the germline V gene (reference sequence). There are 15 residues in the CDR3. Here the CDR3 reads CASSLGASGIETQYF. The CDR3 region has the DNA TGTGCCAGCAGCTTAGGGGCTAGCGGGATCGAGACCCAGTACTTC.

Of note for this clonotype: A much larger clone differs from this one at a single base, so this may be a read error. The chain joins TRBV11-2 to TRBJ2-7; 10 bases agree with TRBD1. Germline V CDR1 and CDR2: SGHAT, FQNNGV. The CDR3 is 15 amino acids. V shed 4 bases and J 8 bases; nucleotides not matched to a gene: 11. The chain's CDR3 is CASSYGQGGSTQQYF. The CDR3 nucleotides are TGTGCCAGCAGCTATGGACAGGGGGGGTCCACGCAGCAGTACTTC.

The sample holds a few counts of this clonotype. V and J are TRBV7-8 and TRBJ1-5, with 7 bases lining up with TRBD1. The CDR3 loop spans 15 amino acids. Germline CDR1 SGHVS, CDR2 FQNEAQ. The V and J ends lost 4 bases and 6 bases, in that order; junction bases with no gene match: 9. The CDR3, as DNA: TGTGCCAGCAGCTGGGACAGCGGGCCCACTCAGCCCCAGCATTTT. Translating it yields CASSWDSGPTQPQHF.

This clonotype was observed a few times. The V and J genes are TRBV7-9 and TRBJ2-7; TRBD2 matches 9 bases. V was clipped by 6 bases and J by 7 bases; unmatched bases: 13. The CDR3 is 15 amino acids. CDR1 is SEHNR and CDR2 is FQNEAQ in the germline V gene (reference sequence). This CDR3 reads CASSFQIAGDPEQYF. CDR3 nucleotides: TGTGCCAGCAGTTTCCAAATAGCGGGAGACCCAGAGCAGTACTTC.

This clonotype was found a few times. The chain couples TRBV7-3 to TRBJ2-1; 15 positions match TRBD2. The germline CDR1 and CDR2 sequences are SGHTA and FQGTGA. The CDR3 runs 16 residues. V lost 5 bases, J lost 7 bases, and 6 bases stayed unmatched. The CDR3 protein is CASSTYGTSGRNEQFF. In DNA, the CDR3 is TGTGCCAGCAGCACATACGGGACTAGCGGGAGGAATGAGCAGTTCTTC.

The chain employs TRBV7-9 and TRBJ2-7; D is unclear. Trimming pared 1 base from V and 3 bases from J, leaving 10 bases between. The CDR3 runs to 14 residues. Germline CDR1 is SEHNR and CDR2 is FQNEAQ (reference sequence). Here the CDR3 reads CASSLVPESYEQYF. The CDR3 DNA reads as TGTGCCAGCAGCTTAGTACCAGAGAGCTACGAGCAGTACTTC. Together with reference TRBV7-9 and TRBJ2-7, the CDR3 gives the full variable domain: DTGVSQNPRHKITKRGQNVTFRCDPISEHNRLYWYRQTLGQGPEFLTYFQNEAQLEKSRLLSDRFSAERPKGSFSTLEIQRTEQGDSAMYLCASSLVPESYEQYFGPGTRLTVT.

V usage is TRBV5-5 and J usage is TRBJ2-2; the match to TRBD1 covers 8 bases. Per the germline V gene, CDR1 is SGHKS and CDR2 is YYEKEE (reference sequence). The CDR3 sequence is 15 residues long. Unmatched junction bases numbered 7, after V lost 4 bases and J lost 5 bases. The CDR3 sequence is CASSLWDRSTGELFF. CDR3 nucleotides: TGTGCCAGCAGCCTGTGGGACAGGTCGACCGGGGAGCTGTTTTTT.

The chain joins TRBV27 to TRBJ1-6, with 10 bases that match TRBD1. The CDR3 extends over 14 amino acids. Germline V CDR1 and CDR2: MNHEY, SMNVEV (reference sequence). V was pared by 4 bases and J by 8 bases, with 2 bases of the junction left unmatched. CDR3 in amino acids: CASSWGQGHSPLHF. As DNA, the CDR3 is TGTGCCAGCAGTTGGGGACAGGGGCATTCACCCCTCCACTTT.

This clonotype was counted between two and nine times. The chain recombines TRBV7-9 with TRBJ2-7; 9 bases align to TRBD1. This CDR3 is built from 15 residues. The germline V gene has CDR1 SEHNR and CDR2 FQNEAQ (reference sequence). V lost 5 bases to trimming and J lost 2 bases; unmatched junction nucleotides: 7. The CDR3 bases are TGTGCCAGCAGCCTCGGACAGGGGCACCCCTACGAGCAGTACTTC. It encodes CASSLGQGHPYEQYF.

J is TRBJ2-1 and V is TRBV7-6; 11 bases fit TRBD2. Germline values: CDR1 SGHVS, CDR2 FNYEAQ. CDR3 length: 15 amino acids. Trimming cost V 5 bases and J 6 bases; bases outside gene matches: 6. CDR3 in amino acids: CASSGTSGGPNEQFF. In nucleotides, the CDR3 is TGTGCCAGCAGCGGGACTAGCGGAGGTCCCAATGAGCAGTTCTTC.

This clonotype was detected only a few times. This rearrangement joins TRBV28 to TRBJ1-2, with 7 bases that match TRBD1. The ends lost 4 bases at V and 2 bases at J; junction bases unmatched: 7. The CDR3 spans 15 residues. The V gene's germline CDR1 is MDHEN and CDR2 SYDVKM. Written as DNA, the CDR3 is TGTGCCAGCAGTTCGGGACAGTGGGTCAACTATGGCTACACCTTC. Its translation is CASSSGQWVNYGYTF.

This clonotype was seen many times. This chain connects TRBV12-3 or TRBV12-4 to TRBJ1-1; D ambiguous. V gave up 5 bases and J gave up 6 bases, with 19 bases separating them. CDR3 length equals 15 residues. CDR3 residues: CASSRAAGPGAEAFF. The CDR3 bases are TGTGCCAGCAGTCGAGCAGCCGGGCCCGGCGCTGAAGCTTTCTTT.

This clonotype was found many times. One end of the junction is discordant with germline, which a read error may explain. The chain is built from TRBV5-1 and TRBJ2-7, with 11 bases identical to TRBD1. The CDR3 loop spans 13 amino acids. Germline CDR1 and CDR2: SGHRS and YFSETQ. CDR3 amino acids: CASSLGQGGEQYF. CDR3 bases: TGTGCCAGCAGCCTGGGACAGGGGGGCGAGCAGTACTTC.

The chain uses TRBV6-1 and TRBJ2-5; TRBD1 agrees at 8 bases. The V segment lost 10 bases and the J segment 4 bases; nucleotides outside the gene matches: 8. This CDR3 spans 13 amino acids. Germline-derived CDR1 and CDR2 are MNHNS and SASEGT. For the CDR3, the DNA is TGTGCCACCCAACCAGGGGGCGCAGAGACCCAGTACTTC. It encodes CATQPGGAETQYF.

The rearrangement links TRBV13 to TRBJ2-5; D remains ambiguous. The CDR3 covers 15 residues. Germline lookup yields CDR1 PRHDT and CDR2 FYEKMQ (reference sequence). V lost 0 bases, J lost 1 base, and 9 bases lay in between. CDR3 region: CASSLGLRTQETQYF. Here the CDR3 DNA reads TGTGCCAGCAGCTTAGGCCTTAGGACCCAAGAGACCCAGTACTTC.

This clonotype was found many times. The CDR3 nucleotides read TGCGCCAGCAGGGGACGGGGCGGCTACGAGCAGTACTTC. Its translation is CASRGRGGYEQYF. The J gene is TRBJ2-7, the V gene TRBV5-1; D may match TRBD1 or TRBD2 (5 bases each). From germline, CDR1 is SGHRS and CDR2 YFSETQ. The germline V and J ends were trimmed by 5 bases and 3 bases, with 12 bases remaining between them. The length of the CDR3 is 13 residues.

This clonotype appeared a few times. The V and J genes are TRBV10-3 and TRBJ2-1; 13 bases map to TRBD2. This CDR3 has 15 amino acids. Trimming removed 0 bases from V and 8 bases from J; junction bases left unmatched: 1. CDR1 ENHRY and CDR2 SYGVKD come from the germline V gene. The CDR3 DNA sequence: TGTGCCATCAGTGAGTCACTAGCGGGAGGGTATGAGCAGTTCTTC. Its protein is CAISESLAGGYEQFF.

This clonotype was recorded a few times. The chain couples TRBV6-5 to TRBJ2-5; TRBD1 agrees at 12 bases. CDR1 and CDR2 (germline): MNHEY, SVGAGI. The CDR3 loop spans 16 amino acids. V dropped 2 bases and J dropped 5; count of bases not matched to a gene: 6. CDR3: CASSYGGQGAWETQYF. CDR3 DNA sequence: TGTGCCAGCAGTTACGGGGGACAGGGGGCTTGGGAGACCCAGTACTTC.